This T cell receptor beta chain was captured in a study of cytotoxic CD8 clonotypes in ibrutinib-treated CLL. As for the study in general: Of the patients, 11 were relapsed/refractory, about 16 treatment-naive and under 18 IGHV unmutated.

General study findings and limits: Stable or contracted on treatment, public clonotypes were also uncommon. Clonality went higher at ibrutinib response and then dropped back toward baseline at progression. Sampling times, which were not matched between the groups, differed between sustained-remission patients and progressing patients.

The germline V gene has CDR1 MDHEN and CDR2 SYDVKM. The CDR3 covers 13 residues. Trimming took off 3 bases at V and 4 bases at J, with 9 bases between the two ends. Of note for this clone: Antigen specificity is unknown.

Measured with immunoSEQ multiplex PCR; TCRdb has only the in-frame clones, and not every one. The table includes about 130,000 clones, approximately 80% detected once. The chain employs TRBV28 and TRBJ1-2, with D maybe TRBD1 (6 bases). Sequences were derived from PBMCs, sampled after 24 months of ibrutinib treatment. The sequence was collected from a human donor with chronic lymphocytic leukemia. The DNA for the CDR3 is TGTGCCAGCAGTTTCGGCAGGGGCTATGGCTACACCTTC. Translating it yields CASSFGRGYGYTF.